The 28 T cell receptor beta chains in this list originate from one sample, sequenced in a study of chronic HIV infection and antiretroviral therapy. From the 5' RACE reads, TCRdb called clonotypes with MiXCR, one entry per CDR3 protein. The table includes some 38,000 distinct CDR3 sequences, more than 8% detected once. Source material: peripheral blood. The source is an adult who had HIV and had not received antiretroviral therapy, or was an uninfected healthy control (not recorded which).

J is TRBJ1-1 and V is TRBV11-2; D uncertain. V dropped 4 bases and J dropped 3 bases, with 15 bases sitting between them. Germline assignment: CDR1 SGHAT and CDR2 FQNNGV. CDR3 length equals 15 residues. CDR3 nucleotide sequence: TGTGCCAGCAGCTATACTGGTGGCGGCCACACTGAAGCTTTCTTT. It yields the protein CASSYTGGGHTEAFF.

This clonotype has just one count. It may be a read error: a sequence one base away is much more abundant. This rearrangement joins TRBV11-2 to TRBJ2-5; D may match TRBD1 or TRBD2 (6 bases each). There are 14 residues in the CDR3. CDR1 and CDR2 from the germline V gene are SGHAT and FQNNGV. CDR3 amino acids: CASGLEGGRETQYF. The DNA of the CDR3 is TGTGCCAGCGGCTTAGAAGGGGGGCGAGAGACCCAGTACTTC.

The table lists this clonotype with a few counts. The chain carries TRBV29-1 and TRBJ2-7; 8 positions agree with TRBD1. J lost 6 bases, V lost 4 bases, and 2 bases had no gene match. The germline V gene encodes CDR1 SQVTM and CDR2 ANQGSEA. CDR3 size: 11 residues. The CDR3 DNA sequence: TGCAGCGTTGCCACAGGGGGCGAGCAGTACTTC. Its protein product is CSVATGGEQYF.

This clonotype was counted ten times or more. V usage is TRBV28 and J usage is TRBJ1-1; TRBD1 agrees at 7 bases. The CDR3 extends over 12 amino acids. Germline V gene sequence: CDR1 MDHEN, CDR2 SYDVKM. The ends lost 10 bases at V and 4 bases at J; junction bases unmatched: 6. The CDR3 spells CAIGTVGTEAFF. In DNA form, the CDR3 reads TGTGCCATCGGGACAGTGGGCACTGAAGCTTTCTTT. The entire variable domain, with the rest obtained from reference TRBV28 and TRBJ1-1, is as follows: DVKVTQSSRYLVKRTGEKVFLECVQDMDHENMFWYRQDPGLGLRLIYFSYDVKMKEKGDIPEGYSVSREKKERFSLILESASTNQTSMYLCAIGTVGTEAFFGQGTRLTVV.

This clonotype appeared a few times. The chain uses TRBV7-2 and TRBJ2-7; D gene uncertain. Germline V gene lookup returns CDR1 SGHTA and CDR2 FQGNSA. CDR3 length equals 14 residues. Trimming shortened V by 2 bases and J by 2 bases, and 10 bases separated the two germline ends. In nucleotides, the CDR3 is TGTGCCAGCAGCTTATACCCGGGCCCCTACGAGCAGTACTTC. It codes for CASSLYPGPYEQYF.

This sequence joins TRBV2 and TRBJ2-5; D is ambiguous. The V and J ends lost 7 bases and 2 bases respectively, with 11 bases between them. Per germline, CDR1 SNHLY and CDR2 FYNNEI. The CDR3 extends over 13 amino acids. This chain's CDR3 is CASISLQQETQYF. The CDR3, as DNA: TGTGCCAGCATATCACTACAACAAGAGACCCAGTACTTC.

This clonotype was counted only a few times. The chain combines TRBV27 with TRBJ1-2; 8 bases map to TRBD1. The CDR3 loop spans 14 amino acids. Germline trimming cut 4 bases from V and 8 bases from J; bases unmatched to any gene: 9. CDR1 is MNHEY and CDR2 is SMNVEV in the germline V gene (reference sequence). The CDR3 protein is CASSSGTGSKGYTF. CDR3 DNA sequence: TGTGCCAGCAGTTCCGGGACAGGTTCGAAAGGCTACACCTTC.

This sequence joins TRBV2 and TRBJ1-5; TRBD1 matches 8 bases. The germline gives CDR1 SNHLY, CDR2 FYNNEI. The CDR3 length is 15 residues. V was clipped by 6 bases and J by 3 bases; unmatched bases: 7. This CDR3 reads CASRPGTGNNQPQHF. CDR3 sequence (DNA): TGTGCCAGCAGACCCGGGACAGGTAACAATCAGCCCCAGCATTTT. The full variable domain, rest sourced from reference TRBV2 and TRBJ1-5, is EPEVTQTPSHQVTQMGQEVILRCVPISNHLYFYWYRQILGQKVEFLVSFYNNEISEKSEIFDDQFSVERPDGSNFTLKIRSTKLEDSAMYFCASRPGTGNNQPQHFGDGTRLSIL.

CDR3: CSVEEDNTDTQYF. CDR3 coding DNA: TGCAGCGTTGAAGAGGACAACACAGATACGCAGTATTTT. This sequence joins TRBV29-1 and TRBJ2-3; tentatively, D is TRBD1 (5 bases). CDR1 and CDR2 (germline): SQVTM, ANQGSEA. V was pared by 0 bases and J by 2 bases, with 6 bases between. The CDR3 has 13 amino acids.

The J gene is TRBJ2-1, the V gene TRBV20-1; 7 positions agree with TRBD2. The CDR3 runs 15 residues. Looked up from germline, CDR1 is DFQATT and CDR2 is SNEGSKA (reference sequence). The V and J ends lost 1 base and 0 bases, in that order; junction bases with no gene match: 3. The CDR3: CSARGWGGSYNEQFF. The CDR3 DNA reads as TGCAGTGCTAGAGGTTGGGGGGGCTCCTACAATGAGCAGTTCTTC.

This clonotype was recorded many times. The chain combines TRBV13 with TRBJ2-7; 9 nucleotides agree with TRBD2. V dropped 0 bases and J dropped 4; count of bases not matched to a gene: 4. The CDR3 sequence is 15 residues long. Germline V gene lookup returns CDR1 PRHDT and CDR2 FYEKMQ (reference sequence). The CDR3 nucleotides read TGTGCCAGCAGCTTAGGGGTAGCGGGAGTGTACGAGCAGTACTTC. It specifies CASSLGVAGVYEQYF.

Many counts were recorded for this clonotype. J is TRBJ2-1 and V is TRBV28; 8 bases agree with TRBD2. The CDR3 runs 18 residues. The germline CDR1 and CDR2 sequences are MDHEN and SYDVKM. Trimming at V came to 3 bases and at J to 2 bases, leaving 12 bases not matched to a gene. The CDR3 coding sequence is TGTGCCAGCAGTTTGTTCGGGACGGGACTAGTGACCTACAATGAGCAGTTCTTC. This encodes CASSLFGTGLVTYNEQFF.

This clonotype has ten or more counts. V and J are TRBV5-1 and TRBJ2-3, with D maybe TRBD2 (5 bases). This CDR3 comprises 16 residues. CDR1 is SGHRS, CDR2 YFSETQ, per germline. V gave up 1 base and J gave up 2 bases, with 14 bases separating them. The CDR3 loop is CASSLRASGVTDTQYF. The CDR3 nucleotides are TGCGCCAGCAGCTTGAGGGCCAGCGGAGTCACAGATACGCAGTATTTT.

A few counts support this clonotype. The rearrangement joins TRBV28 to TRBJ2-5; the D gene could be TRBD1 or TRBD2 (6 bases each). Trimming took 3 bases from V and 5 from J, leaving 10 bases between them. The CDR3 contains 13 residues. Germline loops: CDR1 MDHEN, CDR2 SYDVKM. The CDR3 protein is CASSFGGLETQYF. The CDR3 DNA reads TGTGCCAGCAGTTTTGGGGGGCTGGAGACCCAGTACTTC. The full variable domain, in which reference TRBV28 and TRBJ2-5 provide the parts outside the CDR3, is DVKVTQSSRYLVKRTGEKVFLECVQDMDHENMFWYRQDPGLGLRLIYFSYDVKMKEKGDIPEGYSVSREKKERFSLILESASTNQTSMYLCASSFGGLETQYFGPGTRLLVL.

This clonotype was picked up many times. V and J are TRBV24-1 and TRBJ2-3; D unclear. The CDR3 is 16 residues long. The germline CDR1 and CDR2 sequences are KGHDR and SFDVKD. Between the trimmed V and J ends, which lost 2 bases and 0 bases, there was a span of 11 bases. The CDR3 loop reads CATSDSRAASTDTQYF. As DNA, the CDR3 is TGTGCCACCAGTGATTCCCGGGCAGCTAGCACAGATACGCAGTATTTT.

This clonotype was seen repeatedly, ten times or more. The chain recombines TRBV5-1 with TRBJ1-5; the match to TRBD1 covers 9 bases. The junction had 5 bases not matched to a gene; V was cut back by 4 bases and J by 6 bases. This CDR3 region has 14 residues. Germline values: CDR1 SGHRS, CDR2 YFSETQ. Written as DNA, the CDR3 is TGCGCCAGCAGCCCACAGGGGGCGGGTCAGCCCCAGCATTTT. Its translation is CASSPQGAGQPQHF.

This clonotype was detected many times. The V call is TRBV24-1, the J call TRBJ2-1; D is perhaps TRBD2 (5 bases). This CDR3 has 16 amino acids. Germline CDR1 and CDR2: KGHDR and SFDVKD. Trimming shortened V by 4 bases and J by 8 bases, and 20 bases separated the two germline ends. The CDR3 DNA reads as TGTGCCACCAGTGACCTCCCCCGGGGTAGTGGGGATGAGCAGTTCTTC. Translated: CATSDLPRGSGDEQFF.

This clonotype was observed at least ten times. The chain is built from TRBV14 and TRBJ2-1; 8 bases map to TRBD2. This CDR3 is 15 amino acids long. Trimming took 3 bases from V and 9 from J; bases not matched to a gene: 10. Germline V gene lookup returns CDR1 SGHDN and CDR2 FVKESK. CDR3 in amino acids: CASSHFTGGSGEQFF. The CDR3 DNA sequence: TGTGCCAGCAGCCACTTTACGGGGGGGTCTGGTGAGCAGTTCTTC.

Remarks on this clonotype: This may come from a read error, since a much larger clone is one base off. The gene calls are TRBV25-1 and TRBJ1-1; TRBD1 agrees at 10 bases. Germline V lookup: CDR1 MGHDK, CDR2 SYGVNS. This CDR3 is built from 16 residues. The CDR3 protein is CASSESMGQGHSETFF. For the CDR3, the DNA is TGTGCCAGCAGTGAGTCTATGGGACAGGGGCACTCTGAAACTTTCTTT.

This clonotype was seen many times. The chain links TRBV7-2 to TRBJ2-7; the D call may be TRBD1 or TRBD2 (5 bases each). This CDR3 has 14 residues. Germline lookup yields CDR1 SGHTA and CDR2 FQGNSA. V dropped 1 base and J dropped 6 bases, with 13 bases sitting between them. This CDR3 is CASSLGQGEGEQYF. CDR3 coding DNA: TGTGCCAGCAGCTTAGGGCAGGGTGAGGGCGAGCAGTACTTC.

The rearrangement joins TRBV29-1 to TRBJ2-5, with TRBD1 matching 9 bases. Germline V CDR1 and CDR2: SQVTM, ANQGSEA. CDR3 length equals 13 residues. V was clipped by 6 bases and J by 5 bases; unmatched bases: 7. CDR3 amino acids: CSVRDRAVETQYF. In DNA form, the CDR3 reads TGCAGCGTCCGGGACAGGGCAGTCGAGACCCAGTACTTC.

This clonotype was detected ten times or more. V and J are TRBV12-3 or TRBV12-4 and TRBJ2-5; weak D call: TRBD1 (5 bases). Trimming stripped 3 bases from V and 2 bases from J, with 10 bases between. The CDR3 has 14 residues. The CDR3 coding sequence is TGTGCCAGCAGTTTTCCAGGGTTTCAAGAGACCCAGTACTTC. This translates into CASSFPGFQETQYF.

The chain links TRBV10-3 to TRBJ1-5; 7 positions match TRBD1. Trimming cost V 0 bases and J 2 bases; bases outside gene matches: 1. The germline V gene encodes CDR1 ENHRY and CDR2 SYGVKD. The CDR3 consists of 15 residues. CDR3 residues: CAISESGQGNQPQHF. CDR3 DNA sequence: TGTGCCATCAGTGAGTCAGGACAGGGCAATCAGCCCCAGCATTTT.

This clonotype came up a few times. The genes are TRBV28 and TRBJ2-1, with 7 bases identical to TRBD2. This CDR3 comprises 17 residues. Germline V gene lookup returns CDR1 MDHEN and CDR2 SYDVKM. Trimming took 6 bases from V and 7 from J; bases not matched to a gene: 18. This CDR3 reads CASSPTWRESPWNEQFF. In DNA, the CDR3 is TGTGCCAGCAGCCCGACATGGCGGGAGAGCCCCTGGAATGAGCAGTTCTTC.

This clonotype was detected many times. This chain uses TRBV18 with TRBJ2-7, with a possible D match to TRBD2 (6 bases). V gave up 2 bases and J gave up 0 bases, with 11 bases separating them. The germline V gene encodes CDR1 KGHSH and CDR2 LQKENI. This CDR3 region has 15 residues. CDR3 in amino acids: CASSPGGVPSYEQYF. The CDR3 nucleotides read TGTGCCAGCTCACCAGGAGGGGTACCCTCCTACGAGCAGTACTTC. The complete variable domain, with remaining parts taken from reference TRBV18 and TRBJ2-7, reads NAGVMQNPRHLVRRRGQEARLRCSPMKGHSHVYWYRQLPEEGLKFMVYLQKENIIDESGMPKERFSAEFPKEGPSILRIQQVVRGDSAAYFCASSPGGVPSYEQYFGPGTRLTVT.

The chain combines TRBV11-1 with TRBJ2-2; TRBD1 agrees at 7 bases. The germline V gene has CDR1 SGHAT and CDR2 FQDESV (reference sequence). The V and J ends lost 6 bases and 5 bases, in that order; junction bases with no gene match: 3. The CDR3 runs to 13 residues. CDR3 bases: TGTGCCAGCAGGGACAGGACGACCGGGGAGCTGTTTTTT. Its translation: CASRDRTTGELFF.

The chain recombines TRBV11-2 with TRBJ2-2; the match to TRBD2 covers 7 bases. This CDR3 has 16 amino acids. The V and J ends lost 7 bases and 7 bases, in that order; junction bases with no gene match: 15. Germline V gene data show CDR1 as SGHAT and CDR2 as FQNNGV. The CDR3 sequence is CASNALGAGTVGELFF. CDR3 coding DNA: TGTGCCAGCAACGCCCTTGGAGCGGGAACGGTCGGGGAGCTGTTTTTT.

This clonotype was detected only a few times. CDR3 nucleotides: TGTGCCAGCAGCCGCGGACAGATCCAAGAGACCCAGTACTTC. It translates to CASSRGQIQETQYF. The chain couples TRBV28 to TRBJ2-5; a weak D match, TRBD1 (6 bases). The CDR3 is 14 residues long. Between the trimmed V and J ends, which lost 6 bases and 1 base, there was a span of 12 bases. Germline V CDR1 and CDR2: MDHEN, SYDVKM.